Following are 21 T cell receptor beta chains from one sample sequenced in a study of response to subunit inactivated influenza vaccine. Each CDR3 protein gets one entry after TCRdb re-called the RT-PCR reads with MiXCR. Here the sample spans around 850,000 distinct CDR3 sequences, around a sixth being singletons. The sample consisted of PBMCs from blood, taken 5 days after vaccination. These receptors were taken from a man in his fifties or sixties who received an inactivated influenza vaccine.

J is TRBJ1-2 and V is TRBV6-2 or TRBV6-3; D might be TRBD1 (5 bases). The CDR3 sequence is 12 residues long. Germline V gives CDR1 MNHEY, CDR2 SVGEGT. Trimming cost V 7 bases and J 6 bases, with 12 bases left between them. The CDR3 is CASTSPGDGYTF. The CDR3 DNA follows: TGTGCCAGCACCTCCCCGGGGGATGGCTACACCTTC.

This chain connects TRBV7-2 to TRBJ2-3, with D maybe TRBD2 (6 bases). Germline lookup yields CDR1 SGHTA and CDR2 FQGNSA. Between the trimmed V and J ends, which lost 5 bases and 6 bases, there was a span of 18 bases. This CDR3 has 15 amino acids. The CDR3 nucleotides are TGTGCCAGCAGCCCACCGGGACTCCACAGGGATACGCAGTATTTT. This sequence encodes CASSPPGLHRDTQYF.

The V gene is TRBV7-2, the J gene TRBJ2-2; no clear D gene. The CDR3 totals 15 residues. Germline V gene lookup returns CDR1 SGHTA and CDR2 FQGNSA. With 4 bases removed from V and 4 bases from J, the gap between germline ends came to 13 bases. CDR3 DNA: TGTGCCAGCAGCTATAATTGGGTTGGCACCGGGGAGCTGTTTTTT. Translating it yields CASSYNWVGTGELFF.

There are a few counts of this clonotype. The chain is built from TRBV9 and TRBJ1-6, with unresolved D. The CDR3 has 14 amino acids. Trimming stripped 3 bases from V and 4 bases from J, with 8 bases between. The germline V gene encodes CDR1 SGDLS and CDR2 YYNGEE. The CDR3 reads CASSETVYNSPLHF. CDR3 nucleotides: TGTGCCAGCAGCGAGACGGTATATAATTCACCCCTCCACTTT.

This clonotype was seen at least ten times. The rearrangement links TRBV12-3 or TRBV12-4 to TRBJ2-1, with D uncertain. V gave up 2 bases and J gave up 5 bases, with 7 bases separating them. The CDR3 loop spans 13 amino acids. The CDR3 spells CASSLRRNNEQFF. In nucleotides, the CDR3 is TGTGCCAGCAGTTTAAGGCGAAACAATGAGCAGTTCTTC.

V and J are TRBV7-7 and TRBJ2-5; D could derive from TRBD1 or TRBD2 (6 bases each). The germline V gene has CDR1 SSHAT and CDR2 FNYEAQ (reference sequence). Trimming removed 4 bases at V and 5 bases at J, with 17 bases between. This CDR3 spans 15 amino acids. The CDR3 sequence: CASSWSGGDRETQYF. As DNA, the CDR3 is TGTGCCAGCAGCTGGTCCGGGGGCGACAGGGAGACCCAGTACTTC.

This clonotype appeared a few times. This rearrangement joins TRBV10-3 to TRBJ2-1; tentative D call: TRBD2 (7 bases). The germline gives CDR1 ENHRY, CDR2 SYGVKD. With 2 bases removed from V and 4 bases from J, the gap between germline ends came to 12 bases. CDR3 length: 15 amino acids. The CDR3 DNA reads TGTGCCATCAGTGAGAGGGGGGGAGAGTACAATGAGCAGTTCTTC. This encodes CAISERGGEYNEQFF.

Many counts were recorded for this clonotype. The gene calls are TRBV20-1 and TRBJ1-1; TRBD1 might be the D (6 bases). Germline V gene lookup returns CDR1 DFQATT and CDR2 SNEGSKA (reference sequence). This CDR3 is built from 13 residues. Deletions cut 6 bases from V and 3 bases from J, with 14 bases between. The CDR3 is CSARRDRHTEAFF. DNA for the CDR3: TGCAGTGCGAGACGAGACAGGCACACTGAAGCTTTCTTT.

The chain joins TRBV5-1 to TRBJ2-5; D not resolved. There are 14 residues in the CDR3. V was shortened by 0 bases and J by 0 bases, with 6 bases between the two germline ends. Germline CDR1 reads SGHRS; CDR2 reads YFSETQ. The CDR3 DNA reads TGCGCCAGCAGCTTGGCACCAGACCAAGAGACCCAGTACTTC. Protein: CASSLAPDQETQYF.

V is TRBV20-1 and J is TRBJ1-5; 10 positions agree with TRBD1. V dropped 3 bases and J dropped 6; count of bases not matched to a gene: 11. Germline V CDR1 and CDR2: DFQATT, SNEGSKA (reference sequence). The CDR3 runs 16 residues. CDR3 sequence: CSARVETGGRSQPQHF. In DNA form, the CDR3 reads TGCAGTGCTAGGGTCGAGACAGGGGGCCGGAGTCAGCCCCAGCATTTT.

This chain joins TRBV10-3 and TRBJ2-5, with TRBD1 matching over 7 bases. V dropped 4 bases and J dropped 3; count of bases not matched to a gene: 14. The CDR3 is 17 amino acids. The germline CDR1 and CDR2 sequences are ENHRY and SYGVKD. The CDR3 DNA follows: TGTGCCATCAGTGGTCCTAACTCTGACAGGGCCGAAGAGACCCAGTACTTC. Translated, it gives CAISGPNSDRAEETQYF.

J is TRBJ2-1 and V is TRBV5-6; the match to TRBD1 covers 12 bases. The germline V gene encodes CDR1 SGHDT and CDR2 YYEEEE. The CDR3 contains 17 residues. Trimming took 4 bases from V and 7 from J; bases not matched to a gene: 12. CDR3 coding DNA: TGTGCCAGCAGCCTTACCACCGGGACAGGGGGCTTAAATGAGCAGTTCTTC. Translation: CASSLTTGTGGLNEQFF.

The sample holds many counts of this clonotype. The V and J genes are TRBV12-3 or TRBV12-4 and TRBJ2-1, with 9 bases that match TRBD2. The V gene end was trimmed by 6 bases and the J gene end by 2 bases; junction bases not matched to a gene: 5. This CDR3 contains 15 residues. CDR3 protein: CASRPLAGPYNEQFF. The CDR3 nucleotides are TGTGCCAGCAGACCCCTAGCGGGGCCCTACAATGAGCAGTTCTTC.

The chain couples TRBV5-1 to TRBJ2-3, with D maybe TRBD1 (6 bases). V lost 3 bases and J lost 5, with 16 bases in between. The CDR3 runs 15 residues. CDR1 and CDR2 from the germline V gene are SGHRS and YFSETQ. CDR3 DNA sequence: TGCGCCAGCAGCTCGGTCCAGGGGACGATAGATACGCAGTATTTT. Its protein is CASSSVQGTIDTQYF. Complete variable domain (other parts from reference TRBV5-1 and TRBJ2-3): KAGVTQTPRYLIKTRGQQVTLSCSPISGHRSVSWYQQTPGQGLQFLFEYFSETQRNKGNFPGRFSGRQFSNSRSEMNVSTLELGDSALYLCASSSVQGTIDTQYFGPGTRLTVL.

The rearrangement uses TRBV6-5 and TRBJ2-7; D call uncertain. CDR3 length: 14 amino acids. CDR1 and CDR2 (germline): MNHEY, SVGAGI. Deletions cut 0 bases from V and 3 bases from J, with 9 bases between. The CDR3 loop reads CASSYSSTFYEQYF. CDR3 coding DNA: TGTGCCAGCAGTTACTCGTCCACCTTCTACGAGCAGTACTTC.

The rearrangement uses TRBV7-2 and TRBJ1-2, with TRBD1 identical over 7 bases. The CDR3 is 15 amino acids. After removal of 3 bases from V and 4 bases from J, the junction contained 8 bases not matched to a gene. Per the germline V gene, CDR1 is SGHTA and CDR2 is FQGNSA. The CDR3 region has the DNA TGTGCCAGCAGCTTCTCGGGTGACAGGGCCTATGGCTACACCTTC. It is translated as CASSFSGDRAYGYTF.

V and J are TRBV7-9 and TRBJ1-6; D unclear. V lost 1 base to trimming and J lost 10 bases, with 14 bases between them. Germline CDR1 reads SEHNR; CDR2 reads FQNEAQ (reference sequence). The CDR3 spans 15 residues. CDR3 sequence (DNA): TGTGCCAGCAGCTTAGAGGCGATTTCCCAATCACCCCTCCACTTT. It specifies CASSLEAISQSPLHF.

This chain uses TRBV14 with TRBJ2-1; TRBD1 aligns across 7 bases. Germline loops: CDR1 SGHDN, CDR2 FVKESK. J lost 5 bases, V lost 4 bases, and 8 bases had no gene match. The CDR3 covers 15 residues. This CDR3 is CASSPGQRVDNEQFF. The CDR3 DNA reads TGTGCCAGCAGCCCGGGACAGAGAGTCGACAATGAGCAGTTCTTC.

The chain carries TRBV3-1 and TRBJ1-2; D gene ambiguous. Germline V gives CDR1 LGHDT, CDR2 YNNKEL (reference sequence). This CDR3 has 13 amino acids. With 1 base removed from V and 4 bases from J, the gap between germline ends came to 7 bases. As DNA, the CDR3 is TGTGCCAGCAGCCAAGCGAGGAGCTATGGCTACACCTTC. Translating gives CASSQARSYGYTF.

J is TRBJ2-3 and V is TRBV7-9, with TRBD2 matching 8 bases. The CDR3 runs 13 residues. CDR1 and CDR2 (germline): SEHNR, FQNEAQ (reference sequence). Losses at the gene ends were 4 bases for V and 7 bases for J; bases not matched to a gene: 4. In DNA form, the CDR3 reads TGTGCCAGCAGCTCGACTAGCGTGTATACGCAGTATTTT. It encodes CASSSTSVYTQYF.

This clonotype was found a few times. This chain joins TRBV6-1 and TRBJ2-7; the D gene is possibly TRBD2 (5 bases). V lost 2 bases and J 11 bases, leaving 10 bases between the germline ends. The length of the CDR3 is 11 residues. Germline CDR1 MNHNS, CDR2 SASEGT. CDR3 protein: CASSERGKKYF. CDR3 in DNA: TGTGCCAGCAGTGAACGGGGAAAGAAGTACTTC.